This TCR beta chain was recorded in a study of T cells in Graves' hyperthyroidism and ophthalmopathy. Study details: Peripheral blood was secured at the point of initial diagnosis, before any treatment. General observations from the study: Most thyroid clonotypes with frequency above 0.001 were detected in blood.

Germline CDR1 and CDR2: SGHAT and FQNNGV. Losses at the gene ends were 6 bases for V and 9 bases for J; bases not matched to a gene: 13. The CDR3 runs 16 residues. Using RNA transcripts as the source, TCR beta CDR3 regions were amplified. HTBI primers were employed in a first-round RT-PCR of the TCR CDR3. TCRdb used MiXCR to reprocess the multiplex PCR reads, holding one entry per CDR3 protein. Found here are hundreds of thousands of distinct CDR3 sequences, about 19% of them singletons; the top ten hold over 15%. The sample holds many counts of this clonotype. Its antigen is still unknown. Sequenced input: blood. This clonotype was obtained from a woman aged 45-59 years with Graves' hyperthyroidism that later progressed to Graves' ophthalmopathy. This chain uses TRBV11-2 with TRBJ2-2; 10 nucleotides align to TRBD1. CDR3 residues: CASRLPGQGPARELFF. The CDR3 DNA sequence: TGTGCCAGCAGGCTTCCGGGACAGGGGCCTGCCCGGGAGCTGTTTTTT. The whole variable domain, filled in from reference TRBV11-2 and TRBJ2-2, reads EAGVAQSPRYKIIEKRQSVAFWCNPISGHATLYWYQQILGQGPKLLIQFQNNGVVDDSQLPKDRFSAERLKGVDSTLKIQPAKLEDSAVYLCASRLPGQGPARELFFGEGSRLTVL.